A single sample gave rise to the 14 T cell receptor beta chains below, sequenced in a study of beta chain features in type 1 diabetes. The study's findings and limits: For Type 1 diabetes patients, all four CD4+ subsets carried TCRB CDR3s that were moderately but significantly shorter.

These receptors have no identified antigens. Expressed TCRB transcripts were sequenced because the entire RNA isolate underwent reverse transcription. The repertoire was sequenced with immunoSEQ multiplex PCR; TCRdb's copy has only in-frame clones and lacks some. The table shows a few hundred thousand clones, with over 9.5% occurring only once. The sample comprised naive CD4+ T cells from blood. The receptors come from a woman under 30 with type 1 diabetes.

This chain links TRBV30 with TRBJ2-7; 8 bases agree with TRBD2. V shed 3 bases, J shed 3 bases, and the junction held 10 bases outside the gene matches. The CDR3 runs 15 residues. Germline lookup yields CDR1 GTSNPN and CDR2 SVGIG (reference sequence). DNA of the CDR3: TGTGCCTGGAGCCCGAGCGGGAGAGGGCTCTACGAGCAGTACTTC. Protein product: CAWSPSGRGLYEQYF.

The CDR3, as DNA: TGTGCCAGCAGTTTCCGGGGGGTAGGCGAGCAGTACTTC. Protein product: CASSFRGVGEQYF. The rearrangement uses TRBV27 and TRBJ2-7, with TRBD2 matching over 7 bases. Germline CDR1 MNHEY, CDR2 SMNVEV (reference sequence). The CDR3 runs 13 residues. Trimming at V came to 3 bases and at J to 6 bases, leaving 5 bases not matched to a gene.

This clone has only a few counts. This rearrangement joins TRBV12-5 to TRBJ2-1; tentatively, D is TRBD1 (5 bases). Between the trimmed V and J ends, which lost 5 bases and 6 bases, there was a span of 8 bases. The CDR3 contains 12 residues. Per germline, CDR1 LGHNT and CDR2 FRNRAP. The CDR3 DNA reads as TGTGCTAGTGGTCCAGGGTCCAATGAGCAGTTCTTC. Its translation: CASGPGSNEQFF. Complete variable domain (other parts from reference TRBV12-5 and TRBJ2-1): DARVTQTPRHKVTEMGQEVTMRCQPILGHNTVFWYRQTMMQGLELLAYFRNRAPLDDSGMPKDRFSAEMPDATLATLKIQPSEPRDSAVYFCASGPGSNEQFFGPGTRLTVL.

In its sample, this clone was seen a few times. The chain carries TRBV4-3 and TRBJ1-1; D perhaps matches TRBD1 (5 bases). V was trimmed by 4 bases and J by 6 bases, leaving 12 bases between them. The CDR3 is made up of 13 amino acids. Germline CDR1 and CDR2: LGHNA and YSLEER. The CDR3 sequence is CASSPGWGAEAFF. The CDR3 nucleotides read TGCGCCAGCAGCCCTGGGTGGGGCGCTGAAGCTTTCTTT.

This clone appeared a few times. The chain uses TRBV5-1 and TRBJ1-1; unclear D gene. CDR1 is SGHRS and CDR2 is YFSETQ in the germline V gene. V was shortened by 4 bases and J by 0 bases, with 13 bases between the two germline ends. The CDR3 loop spans 15 amino acids. The CDR3 coding sequence is TGCGCCAGCAGCCCGCGGACGGGGATGAACACTGAAGCTTTCTTT. Translation gives CASSPRTGMNTEAFF.

The chain combines TRBV5-1 with TRBJ2-1; 14 nucleotides match TRBD2. V was pared by 7 bases and J by 8 bases, with 14 bases of the junction left unmatched. The CDR3 length is 17 residues. CDR1 and CDR2 (germline): SGHRS, YFSETQ. CDR3 sequence reads: CASSPAGTSGSMDEQFF. The CDR3 nucleotides read TGCGCCAGCTCGCCGGCCGGGACTAGCGGGAGTATGGATGAGCAGTTCTTC.

About this clone: Other DNA sequences in the sample encode the same CDR3. The chain employs TRBV18 and TRBJ2-7; 12 positions match TRBD1. Germline trimming cut 3 bases from V and 4 bases from J; bases unmatched to any gene: 1. Germline V CDR1 and CDR2: KGHSH, LQKENI. The CDR3 runs to 14 residues. Here the CDR3 DNA reads TGTGCCAGCTCACCGGGACAGGGGGCTTACGAGCAGTACTTC. It encodes CASSPGQGAYEQYF.

The chain couples TRBV7-8 to TRBJ2-1; D is perhaps TRBD1 (5 bases). The CDR3 is 13 residues long. CDR1 and CDR2 (germline): SGHVS, FQNEAQ. Trimming removed 0 bases at V and 6 bases at J, with 6 bases between. The CDR3 nucleotides are TGTGCCAGCAGCTTAGCAGGGGCCAATGAGCAGTTCTTC. The encoded protein is CASSLAGANEQFF.

This clone was counted only a few times. The sample holds other DNA sequences that translate to the same CDR3. V usage is TRBV2 and J usage is TRBJ1-5; 7 positions match TRBD1. CDR1 SNHLY and CDR2 FYNNEI come from the germline V gene. The CDR3 is made up of 14 amino acids. J lost 0 bases, V lost 6 bases, and 2 bases had no gene match. CDR3 sequence (DNA): TGTGCCAGCAGCGACAGGGATAGCAATCAGCCCCAGCATTTT. This sequence encodes CASSDRDSNQPQHF.

In its sample, this clone was seen a few times. The chain combines TRBV7-9 with TRBJ2-2; weak D call: TRBD1 (6 bases). This CDR3 spans 14 amino acids. The ends were cut back, 8 bases at V and 3 bases at J, with 13 bases in the middle. Germline V gene sequence: CDR1 SEHNR, CDR2 FQNEAQ (reference sequence). The CDR3 loop is CASRKDRYTGELFF. CDR3 DNA: TGTGCCAGCCGAAAGGACAGATACACCGGGGAGCTGTTTTTT.

This CDR3 reads CASRPGQVYEQYF. The CDR3 DNA reads TGTGCCAGCCGCCCGGGACAGGTCTACGAGCAGTACTTC. The chain has TRBV28 and TRBJ2-7; 8 nucleotides agree with TRBD1. Germline V gene data show CDR1 as MDHEN and CDR2 as SYDVKM. This CDR3 has 13 amino acids. After removal of 8 bases from V and 3 bases from J, the junction contained 6 bases not matched to a gene.

The chain employs TRBV28 and TRBJ1-2, with a tentative D call TRBD1 (5 bases). Trimming stripped 5 bases from V and 5 bases from J, with 9 bases between. The CDR3 spans 12 residues. CDR1 MDHEN and CDR2 SYDVKM come from the germline V gene. The CDR3 spells CASSSRQYGYTF. Here the CDR3 DNA reads TGTGCCAGCAGTAGCAGACAGTATGGCTACACCTTC.

This chain connects TRBV4-3 to TRBJ2-5; possibly TRBD2 for D (5 bases). There are 18 residues in the CDR3. CDR1 is LGHNA, CDR2 YSLEER, per germline. Trimming shortened V by 1 base and J by 1 base, and 19 bases separated the two germline ends. The CDR3 region is CASSQVRLASFTQETQYF. CDR3 DNA sequence: TGCGCCAGCAGCCAAGTGCGGCTAGCCTCATTTACCCAAGAGACCCAGTACTTC.

This clone occurred a few times. This sequence joins TRBV7-2 and TRBJ2-7; D uncertain. This CDR3 has 13 amino acids. Per germline, CDR1 SGHTA and CDR2 FQGNSA. V was clipped by 5 bases and J by 4 bases, with 12 bases between them. DNA of the CDR3: TGTGCCAGCAGCATACCGCCCAGTTACGAGCAGTACTTC. The encoded protein is CASSIPPSYEQYF.